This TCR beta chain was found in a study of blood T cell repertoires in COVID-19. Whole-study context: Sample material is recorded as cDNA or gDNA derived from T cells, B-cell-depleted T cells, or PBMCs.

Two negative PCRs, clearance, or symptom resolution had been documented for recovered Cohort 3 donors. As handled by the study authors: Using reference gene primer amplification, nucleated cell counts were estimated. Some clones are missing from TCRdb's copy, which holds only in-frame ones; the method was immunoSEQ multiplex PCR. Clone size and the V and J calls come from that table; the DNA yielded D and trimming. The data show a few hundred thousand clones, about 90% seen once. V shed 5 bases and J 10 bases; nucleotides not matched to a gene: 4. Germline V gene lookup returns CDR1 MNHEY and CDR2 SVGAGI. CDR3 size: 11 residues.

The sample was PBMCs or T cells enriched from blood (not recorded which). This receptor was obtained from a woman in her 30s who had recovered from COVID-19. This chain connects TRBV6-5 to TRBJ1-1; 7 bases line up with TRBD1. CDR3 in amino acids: CASSRQGRAFF. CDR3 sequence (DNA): TGTGCCAGCAGTCGACAGGGTCGAGCTTTCTTT.